This TCR beta chain was found in a study of T cells in women clearing cervical HPV infection. Worth noting for this clone: The read falls 3 residues short of the CDR3 end, and the missing part is taken from the germline J gene.

The CDR3 spans 11 residues. Germline lookup yields CDR1 DFQATT and CDR2 SNEGSKA (reference sequence). V was trimmed by 3 bases and J by 5 bases, leaving 7 bases between them. TCRdb keeps only in-frame clones here, not all; method: immunoSEQ multiplex PCR. The sample table sets out some 41,000 clones. The sequenced material came from blood buffy coat. The J gene is TRBJ1-1, the V gene TRBV20-1; D uncertain. This receptor was obtained from a woman between 18 and 75 years old with a cervical HPV16 infection that either progressed to CIN3+ or cleared (not recorded which). CDR3 sequence: CSASDQTEAFF. The part of the CDR3 DNA that was read is TGCAGTGCTAGCGATCAGACTGAA.